This entry features one T cell receptor beta chain sequence. The antigen it binds to is not known. Base quality data are lacking; no much larger clone is found one base away. These data are taken from a study of CD8+ T cells in alopecia areata (dated by TCRdb to the late 2010s). Study-wide context: The treated patients, all with moderate-to-severe alopecia areata, were enrolled in an open-label pilot trial of oral tofacitinib given at 5 to 10 mg twice daily. Tofacitinib was administered for 6 to 18 months, and 6 months of follow-up off drug were then conducted to assess delayed response and recurrence. In treated patients, disease severity was measured using the SALT score, which gives the percentage of scalp surface area affected. High-throughput TCRbeta sequencing was used to examine T cell clonal expansion in alopecia areata in both the C3H/HeJ mouse model and human patients. Human TCRbeta sequencing covered scalp tissue and sorted CD4+ and CD8+ peripheral blood T cells from patchy and totalis/universalis alopecia areata patients and healthy controls. Biopsies were taken from tofacitinib-treated patients at baseline and again at 4 and 24 weeks into treatment, and several of those patients also had a later scalp biopsy. Scalp clonality was compared across normal scalp (n=4), patchy alopecia areata scalp (n=8), and alopecia totalis/universalis scalp (n=8). RNA was extracted with the PAXgene miRNA kit for fixed scalp, the miRNeasy kit for PBMCs, and the RNeasy kit for mouse skin. TCRbeta CDR3 regions were amplified by immunoSEQ multiplex PCR with 35 Vbeta forward and 13 Jbeta reverse primers.

The paper as a whole reports these results and caveats: During tofacitinib treatment, many expanded lesional clones remained in scalp and blood, and this persistence may partly explain relapse after treatment is stopped. Compared with normal scalp, lesional scalp, particularly in alopecia totalis/universalis, had higher clonality and more expanded CD8+ clones, which suggests antigenic drive. The treated cohort was small, with a single nonresponder, so links between baseline CD8+ expansion and response need larger studies. Tofacitinib significantly lowered scalp clonality and the number of expanded CD8+ clones among the top 100 scalp clones. Unlike mouse skin, which is dominated by gammadelta T cells, normal human skin has resident alphabeta T cells that are also sequenced, and this complicates analysis of the scalp TCR repertoire. TCR sequences shared between patients were less clear than in mice, possibly partly because of HLA diversity in the patient population.

Libraries were built with the immunoSEQ multiplex PCR assay. For TCR sequencing, RNA was extracted from every sample and reverse transcribed into cDNA to serve as template. First-strand cDNA was synthesized with SuperScript III using a 2:1 mix of oligo-dT and random hexamers. A synthetic immune receptor repertoire was used to gauge amplification bias, and whatever bias remained was removed computationally. On the study's bioinformatics: Raw reads were preprocessed to remove errors, and CDR3 was defined by IMGT conventions from the conserved cysteine to phenylalanine. Clonality was computed as 1 minus the Shannon entropy, with the entropy normalized by log2 of the number of productive unique TCRs. CD4 or CD8 identity of scalp clones was inferred by cross-referencing scalp TCRbeta sequences with sorted blood CD4 and CD8 repertoires. TCRdb took over this immuneACCESS table, retaining in-frame rearrangements with V and J assigned. Such tables are incomplete; in checked studies, under half of the missing clones stem from an unresolved V gene, and the remainder is unexplained. D and trimming were read from the DNA, whereas the V and J calls and clone size are those reported in that table. The sample table lists about 250,000 clones, over 45% of them with a count of one. The leading ten clones occupy 0.75% to 0.95% of the sample.

V loses 3 bases of germline sequence and J loses 6 bases, and the interval between the two ends is 6 bases. The CDR3 has 12 amino acids, counting the end cysteine and phenylalanine. Kept here is only the CDR3 DNA, which spans 36 bases and is read in frame from base 1. CDR1 and CDR2 are read off the germline V gene (reference sequence) as SEHNR and FQNEAQ. This specimen's treatment or condition label, interpreted: oral pan-JAK inhibitor, 5-10 mg twice daily. Peripheral blood and lesional scalp punch biopsies were obtained from patients with alopecia areata. After PBMCs were isolated by density centrifugation and stained for CD3, CD4 and CD8, a FACSAria was used to sort CD4+ and CD8+ T cells.

The source material was CD4+ T cells sorted from blood, sampled around week 54, from a patient treated with tofacitinib. The clonotype originates from a human donor with alopecia areata. This chain is built from TRBV7-9 and TRBJ1-5; the D gene remains uncertain. The nucleotide sequence reads TGTGCCAGCAGCTTCGGGATTCAGCCCCAGCATTTT. This encodes CASSFGIQPQHF.